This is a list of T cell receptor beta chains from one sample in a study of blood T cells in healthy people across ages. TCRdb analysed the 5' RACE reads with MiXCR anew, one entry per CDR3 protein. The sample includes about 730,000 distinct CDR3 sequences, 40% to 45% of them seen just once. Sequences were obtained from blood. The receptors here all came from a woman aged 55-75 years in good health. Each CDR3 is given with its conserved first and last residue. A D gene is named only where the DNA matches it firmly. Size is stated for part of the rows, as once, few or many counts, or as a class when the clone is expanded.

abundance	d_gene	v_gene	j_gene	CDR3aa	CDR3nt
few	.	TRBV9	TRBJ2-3	CASSAFTPGTDTQYF	TGTGCCAGCAGCGCCTTTACCCCTGGCACAGATACGCAGTATTTT
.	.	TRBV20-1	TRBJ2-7	CSARSEGGLDEQYF	TGCAGTGCAAGATCGGAGGGAGGTCTGGACGAGCAGTACTTC
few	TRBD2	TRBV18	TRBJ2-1	CASSPSGSPGNEQFF	TGTGCCAGCTCACCTAGCGGGAGCCCTGGGAATGAGCAGTTCTTC
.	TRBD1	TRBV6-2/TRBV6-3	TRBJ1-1	CASSRNTGAMNTEAFF	TGTGCCAGCAGTCGGAACACAGGGGCTATGAACACTGAAGCTTTCTTT
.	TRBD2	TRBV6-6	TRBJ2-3	CASTRGTGPTDTQYF	TGTGCCAGCACGCGGGGGACGGGCCCCACAGATACGCAGTATTTT
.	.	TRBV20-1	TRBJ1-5	CSASTGQPQHF	TGCAGTGCTAGTACGGGTCAGCCCCAGCATTTT
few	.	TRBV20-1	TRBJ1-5	CSARGDEGNQPQHF	TGCAGTGCTAGAGGGGACGAGGGCAATCAGCCCCAGCATTTT
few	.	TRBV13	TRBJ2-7	CASSPEGGGRGRGIPYEQYF	TGTGCCAGCAGCCCCGAAGGGGGAGGAAGGGGTCGGGGCATCCCTTACGAGCAGTACTTC
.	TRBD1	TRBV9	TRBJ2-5	CASSQTTGVQETQYF	TGTGCCAGCAGCCAGACGACAGGGGTTCAAGAGACCCAGTACTTC
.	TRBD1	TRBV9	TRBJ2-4	CASSVGRRGNDPGEQYF	TGTGCCAGCAGCGTAGGTCGCAGGGGGAACGACCCTGGAGAGCAGTACTTC
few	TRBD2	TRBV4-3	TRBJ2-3	CASSQEERGNTDTQYF	TGCGCCAGCAGCCAAGAAGAGCGGGGGAACACAGATACGCAGTATTTT
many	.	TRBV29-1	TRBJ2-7	CSVEGRPSYEQYF	TGCAGCGTTGAAGGCAGGCCCTCCTACGAGCAGTACTTC
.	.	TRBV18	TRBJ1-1	CASSPPGRASTEAFF	TGTGCCAGCTCACCACCGGGCAGGGCTTCAACTGAAGCTTTCTTT
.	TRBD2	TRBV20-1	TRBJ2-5	CSASPLSLAGVQETQYF	TGCAGTGCTAGCCCACTCTCCCTAGCGGGGGTTCAAGAGACCCAGTACTTC
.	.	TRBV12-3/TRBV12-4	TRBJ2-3	CASTDRTGPADTQYF	TGTGCCAGCACAGACCGGACCGGGCCTGCAGATACGCAGTATTTT
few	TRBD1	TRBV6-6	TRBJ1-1	CASSYDRAGTEAFF	TGTGCCAGCAGTTACGACAGGGCGGGTACTGAAGCTTTCTTT